This entry concerns a single T cell receptor (beta chain). Its antigen is unidentified. This record comes from a study of shared clonotypes between healthy human individuals. Trimming took 2 bases from V and 4 from J, leaving 11 bases between them. Germline loops: CDR1 MDHEN, CDR2 SYDVKM. This CDR3 region has 15 residues. Points from the study as a whole: The donor pool, a small one, limited the genetic and exposure-history diversity represented.

Study processing details: ImmunoSEQ yielded junction-only sequences lacking quality scores, so filtering differed. The protocol was immunoSEQ multiplex PCR, while the TCRdb copy is restricted to in-frame clones and leaves out a portion. Clone size and the V and J calls come from that table; the DNA yielded D and trimming. Of roughly 700,000 clones in the sample, less than 85% were seen once. The clonotype comes from a woman in her 30s in good health. The source material was memory CD4+ T cells sorted from blood. Indicated subset: CD45RA-negative fraction. The rearrangement links TRBV28 to TRBJ2-2, with TRBD1 as a possible D gene (6 bases). CDR3 amino acids: CASSLEGVGTGELFF. The CDR3 region has the DNA TGTGCCAGCAGTTTAGAGGGGGTAGGCACCGGGGAGCTGTTTTTT.